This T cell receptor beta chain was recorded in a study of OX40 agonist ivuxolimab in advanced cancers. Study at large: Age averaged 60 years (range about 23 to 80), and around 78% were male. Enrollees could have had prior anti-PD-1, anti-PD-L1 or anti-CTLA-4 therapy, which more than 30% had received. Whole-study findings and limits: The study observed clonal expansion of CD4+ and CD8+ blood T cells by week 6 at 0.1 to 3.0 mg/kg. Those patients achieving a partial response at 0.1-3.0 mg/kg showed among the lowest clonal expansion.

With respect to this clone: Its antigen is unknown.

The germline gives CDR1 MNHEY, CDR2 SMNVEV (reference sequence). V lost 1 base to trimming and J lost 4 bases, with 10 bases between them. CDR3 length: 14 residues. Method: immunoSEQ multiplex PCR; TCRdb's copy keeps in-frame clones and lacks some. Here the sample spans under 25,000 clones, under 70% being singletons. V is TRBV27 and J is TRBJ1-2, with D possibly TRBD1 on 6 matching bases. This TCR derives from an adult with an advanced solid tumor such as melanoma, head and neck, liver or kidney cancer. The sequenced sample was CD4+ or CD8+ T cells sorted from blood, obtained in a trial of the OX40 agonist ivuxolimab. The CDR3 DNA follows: TGTGCCAGCAGTTTATTACAGGGTGGCTATGGCTACACCTTC. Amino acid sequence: CASSLLQGGYGYTF.